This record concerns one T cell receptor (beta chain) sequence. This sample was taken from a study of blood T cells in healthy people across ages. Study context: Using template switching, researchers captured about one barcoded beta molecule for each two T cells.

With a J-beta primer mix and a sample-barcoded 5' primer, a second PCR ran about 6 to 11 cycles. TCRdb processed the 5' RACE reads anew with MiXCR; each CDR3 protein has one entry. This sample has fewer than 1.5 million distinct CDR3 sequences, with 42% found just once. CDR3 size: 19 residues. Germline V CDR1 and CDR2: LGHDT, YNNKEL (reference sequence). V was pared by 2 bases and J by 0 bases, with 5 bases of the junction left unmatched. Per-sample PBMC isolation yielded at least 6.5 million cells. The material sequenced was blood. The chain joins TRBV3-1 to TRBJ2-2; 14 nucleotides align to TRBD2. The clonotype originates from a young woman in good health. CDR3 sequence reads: CASSQWTSGGTANTGELFF. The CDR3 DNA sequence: TGTGCCAGCAGCCAATGGACTAGCGGGGGGACAGCGAACACCGGGGAGCTGTTTTTT.